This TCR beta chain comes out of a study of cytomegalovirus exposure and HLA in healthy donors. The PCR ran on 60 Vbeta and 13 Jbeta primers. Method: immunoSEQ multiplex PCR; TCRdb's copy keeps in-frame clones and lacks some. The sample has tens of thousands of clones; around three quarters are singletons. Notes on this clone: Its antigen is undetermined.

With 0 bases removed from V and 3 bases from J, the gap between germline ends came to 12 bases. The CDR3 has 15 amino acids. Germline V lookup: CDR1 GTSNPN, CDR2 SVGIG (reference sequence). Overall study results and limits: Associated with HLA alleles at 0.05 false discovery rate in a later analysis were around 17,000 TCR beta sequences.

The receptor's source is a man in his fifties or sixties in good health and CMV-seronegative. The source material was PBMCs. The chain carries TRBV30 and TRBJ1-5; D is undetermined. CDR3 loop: CAWSVQVTPNQPQHF. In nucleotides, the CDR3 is TGTGCCTGGAGTGTCCAGGTAACCCCCAATCAGCCCCAGCATTTT.